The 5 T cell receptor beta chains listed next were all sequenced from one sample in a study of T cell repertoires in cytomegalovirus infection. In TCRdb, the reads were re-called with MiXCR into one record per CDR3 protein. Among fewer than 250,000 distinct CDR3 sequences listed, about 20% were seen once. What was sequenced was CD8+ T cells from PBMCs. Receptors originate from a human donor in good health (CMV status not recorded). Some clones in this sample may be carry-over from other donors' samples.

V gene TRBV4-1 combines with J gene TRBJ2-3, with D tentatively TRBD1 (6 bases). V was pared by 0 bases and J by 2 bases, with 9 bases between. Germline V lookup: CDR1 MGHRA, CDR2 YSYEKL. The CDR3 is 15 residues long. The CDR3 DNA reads TGCGCCAGCAGCCAAGACCGGGACAACACAGATACGCAGTATTTT. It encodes CASSQDRDNTDTQYF.

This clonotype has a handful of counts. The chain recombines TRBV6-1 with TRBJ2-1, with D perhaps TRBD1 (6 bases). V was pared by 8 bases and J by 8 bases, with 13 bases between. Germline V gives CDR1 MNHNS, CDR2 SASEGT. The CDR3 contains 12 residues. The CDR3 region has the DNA TGTGCCAGCGGCTACAGGGTATATGAGCAGTTCTTC. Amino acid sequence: CASGYRVYEQFF.

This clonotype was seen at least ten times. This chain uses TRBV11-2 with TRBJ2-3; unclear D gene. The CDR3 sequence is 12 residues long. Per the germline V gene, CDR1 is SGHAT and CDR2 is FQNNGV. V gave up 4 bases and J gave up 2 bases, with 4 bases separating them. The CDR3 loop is CASSSYTDTQYF. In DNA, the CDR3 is TGTGCCAGCAGCTCATACACAGATACGCAGTATTTT. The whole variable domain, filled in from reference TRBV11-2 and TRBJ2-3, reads EAGVAQSPRYKIIEKRQSVAFWCNPISGHATLYWYQQILGQGPKLLIQFQNNGVVDDSQLPKDRFSAERLKGVDSTLKIQPAKLEDSAVYLCASSSYTDTQYFGPGTRLTVL.

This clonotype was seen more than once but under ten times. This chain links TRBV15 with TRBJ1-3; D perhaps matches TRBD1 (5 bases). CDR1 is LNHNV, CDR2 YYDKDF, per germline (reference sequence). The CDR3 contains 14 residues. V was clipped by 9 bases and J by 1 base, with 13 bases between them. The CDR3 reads CATAEGTSGNTIYF. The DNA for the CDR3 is TGTGCCACGGCTGAGGGGACGTCTGGAAACACCATATATTTT.

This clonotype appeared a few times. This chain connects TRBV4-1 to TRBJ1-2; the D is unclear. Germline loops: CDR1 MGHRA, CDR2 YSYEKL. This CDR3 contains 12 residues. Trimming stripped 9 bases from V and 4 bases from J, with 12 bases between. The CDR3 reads CASGGNGYGYTF. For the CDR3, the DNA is TGCGCCAGTGGAGGGAATGGCTATGGCTACACCTTC.